These 30 T cell receptor beta chains originate from one sample sequenced in a study of cytomegalovirus exposure and HLA in healthy donors. PCR was performed using 60 Vbeta and 13 Jbeta primers. Some clones are missing from TCRdb's copy, which holds only in-frame ones; the method was immunoSEQ multiplex PCR. The data contain approximately 110,000 clones, roughly 80% of them singletons. The sequenced sample consisted of PBMCs. The receptors derive from a female donor in good health and CMV-seropositive.

The chain couples TRBV6-4 to TRBJ2-7, with TRBD1 identical over 11 bases. V lost 6 bases, J lost 3 bases, and 13 bases stayed unmatched. The V gene's germline CDR1 is MRHNA and CDR2 SNTAGT. The CDR3 has 17 amino acids. CDR3 loop: CASSVLIRGQGDYEQYF. The CDR3 DNA follows: TGTGCCAGCAGCGTACTTATCAGGGGACAGGGGGACTACGAGCAGTACTTC.

Only a few counts were recorded for this clone. CDR3 amino acids: CASSLETDEGGTDTQYF. In DNA form, the CDR3 reads TGCGCCAGCAGCTTGGAAACGGACGAAGGGGGAACAGATACGCAGTATTTT. The J gene is TRBJ2-3, the V gene TRBV5-1; tentative D call: TRBD1 (6 bases). V lost 0 bases and J 3 bases, leaving 17 bases between the germline ends. There are 17 residues in the CDR3. Germline-derived CDR1 and CDR2 are SGHRS and YFSETQ.

This clone was picked up one time. V gene TRBV10-2 combines with J gene TRBJ2-7; 7 bases agree with TRBD1. Germline CDR1 WSHSY, CDR2 SAAADI. Trimming removed 3 bases from V and 2 bases from J; junction bases left unmatched: 1. The CDR3 sequence is 13 residues long. The CDR3 here is CASSEGTAYEQYF. CDR3 DNA sequence: TGCGCCAGCAGTGAAGGGACAGCCTACGAGCAGTACTTC.

This sequence joins TRBV2 and TRBJ2-2; possibly TRBD1 for D (8 bases). The CDR3 is 15 residues long. V dropped 7 bases and J dropped 0 bases, with 12 bases sitting between them. Germline CDR1 reads SNHLY; CDR2 reads FYNNEI. CDR3 bases: TGTGCCAGCACGGGGGGACAGGCGAACACCGGGGAGCTGTTTTTT. Translation: CASTGGQANTGELFF.

The chain links TRBV10-3 to TRBJ2-7; 8 bases are shared with TRBD1. Per germline, CDR1 ENHRY and CDR2 SYGVKD. J lost 6 bases, V lost 6 bases, and 13 bases had no gene match. This CDR3 region has 15 residues. This CDR3 reads CAIRDSGTGVGEQYF. The CDR3, as DNA: TGTGCCATCAGGGACTCCGGGACAGGTGTGGGCGAGCAGTACTTC.

The genes are TRBV28 and TRBJ1-3; TRBD1 matches at 7 bases. The CDR3 totals 15 residues. The V and J ends lost 4 bases and 8 bases, in that order; junction bases with no gene match: 11. Germline-derived CDR1 and CDR2 are MDHEN and SYDVKM. The CDR3 bases are TGTGCCAGCAGTTCTTTCGGGAAAGGGACAGACACCATATATTTT. Translating gives CASSSFGKGTDTIYF.

The J gene is TRBJ2-7, the V gene TRBV27; 9 bases match TRBD2. CDR3 length equals 15 residues. CDR1 is MNHEY, CDR2 SMNVEV, per germline (reference sequence). V lost 6 bases, J lost 3 bases, and 9 bases stayed unmatched. The CDR3, as DNA: TGTGCCAGCAGGGTAGCGGGAGCACGGGGCTACGAGCAGTACTTC. Translating it yields CASRVAGARGYEQYF.

This rearrangement joins TRBV15 to TRBJ1-1; D ambiguous. V dropped 3 bases and J dropped 1 base, with 9 bases sitting between them. CDR3 size: 14 residues. CDR1 is LNHNV and CDR2 is YYDKDF in the germline V gene (reference sequence). CDR3 DNA: TGTGCCACCAGCAGGCCCGGGTGGAACACTGAAGCTTTCTTT. This codes for CATSRPGWNTEAFF. The entire variable domain, with the rest obtained from reference TRBV15 and TRBJ1-1, is as follows: DAMVIQNPRYQVTQFGKPVTLSCSQTLNHNVMYWYQQKSSQAPKLLFHYYDKDFNNEADTPDNFQSRRPNTSFCFLDIRSPGLGDTAMYLCATSRPGWNTEAFFGQGTRLTVV.

The chain joins TRBV30 to TRBJ1-1; possibly TRBD1 for D (5 bases). In germline, CDR1 is GTSNPN, CDR2 SVGIG (reference sequence). The CDR3 extends over 12 amino acids. The ends were cut back, 6 bases at V and 3 bases at J, with 11 bases in the middle. The CDR3 spells CACQGGDTEAFF. As DNA, the CDR3 is TGTGCCTGCCAGGGAGGGGACACTGAAGCTTTCTTT.

V is TRBV6-1 and J is TRBJ2-2, with D tentatively TRBD1 (6 bases). Germline CDR1 is MNHNS and CDR2 is SASEGT. The V end lost 1 base, the J end lost 4 bases, and 10 bases lay between the germline ends. This CDR3 contains 15 residues. The CDR3 nucleotides read TGTGCCAGCAGTGAAGGACAGGTAGCCACCGGGGAGCTGTTTTTT. This sequence encodes CASSEGQVATGELFF.

This chain uses TRBV7-9 with TRBJ2-7; weak D call: TRBD2 (5 bases). CDR3 length: 12 residues. CDR1 and CDR2 from the germline V gene are SEHNR and FQNEAQ (reference sequence). Between the trimmed V and J ends, which lost 5 bases and 11 bases, there was a span of 16 bases. CDR3 amino acids: CASSTPGSGEYF. The CDR3 DNA reads TGTGCCAGCAGCACTCCGGGCTCCGGGGAGTACTTC.

The chain is built from TRBV28 and TRBJ2-7; TRBD2 matches at 8 bases. CDR1 is MDHEN, CDR2 SYDVKM, per germline. With V trimmed by 2 bases and J by 8 bases, 2 bases remained unmatched. CDR3 size: 12 residues. CDR3 amino acids: CASSLLSGKQYF. CDR3 DNA sequence: TGTGCCAGCAGTTTACTTAGCGGGAAGCAGTACTTC.

V is TRBV6-5 and J is TRBJ2-7, with a weak D call TRBD1 (6 bases). Germline V gives CDR1 MNHEY, CDR2 SVGAGI. This CDR3 contains 15 residues. Trimming left V 2 bases short and J 7 bases short, with 18 bases between. The CDR3 region is CASSYGGYPRGEQYF. CDR3 sequence (DNA): TGTGCCAGCAGTTACGGGGGCTACCCTCGTGGGGAGCAGTACTTC.

The chain recombines TRBV19 with TRBJ1-2; 11 positions agree with TRBD1. The germline CDR1 and CDR2 sequences are LNHDA and SQIVND (reference sequence). This CDR3 is 14 amino acids long. V lost 4 bases to trimming and J lost 7 bases; unmatched junction nucleotides: 5. CDR3 sequence reads: CASSTWTGGSGYTF. The CDR3, as DNA: TGTGCCAGTAGTACCTGGACAGGGGGCTCTGGCTACACCTTC.

This chain uses TRBV18 with TRBJ1-2; possibly TRBD1 for D (6 bases). Looked up from germline, CDR1 is KGHSH and CDR2 is LQKENI. The CDR3 covers 16 residues. V lost 0 bases to trimming and J lost 4 bases, with 15 bases between them. The CDR3 nucleotides are TGTGCCAGCTCACCACCAAAGGACAGACTGGTCTATGGCTACACCTTC. The encoded protein is CASSPPKDRLVYGYTF.

The gene calls are TRBV27 and TRBJ2-5, with 11 bases that match TRBD2. The trim removed 2 bases at V and 5 bases at J, leaving 7 bases unmatched. Germline V gives CDR1 MNHEY, CDR2 SMNVEV (reference sequence). This CDR3 spans 16 amino acids. CDR3 region: CASSLLSSGRKETQYF. CDR3 bases: TGTGCCAGCAGTTTACTGTCTAGCGGGAGGAAGGAGACCCAGTACTTC.

The rearrangement joins TRBV6-5 to TRBJ1-2, with a tentative D call TRBD1 (6 bases). The germline CDR1 and CDR2 sequences are MNHEY and SVGAGI. CDR3 length: 13 residues. V lost 7 bases to trimming and J lost 4 bases, with 13 bases between them. This CDR3 is CASTGGAGYGYTF. The DNA for the CDR3 is TGTGCCAGCACGGGGGGGGCAGGCTATGGCTACACCTTC.

The rearrangement joins TRBV7-3 to TRBJ2-7; TRBD1 might be the D (5 bases). Trimming cost V 5 bases and J 6 bases, with 17 bases left between them. The germline gives CDR1 SGHTA, CDR2 FQGTGA. This CDR3 has 14 amino acids. The CDR3 DNA reads TGTGCCAGCAGCCCTCAGGGTGGCTTGGGCGAGCAGTACTTC. Protein: CASSPQGGLGEQYF.

This clone came up once. This chain connects TRBV5-4 to TRBJ2-7, with D perhaps matching TRBD2 (5 bases). V lost 5 bases, J lost 2 bases, and 17 bases lay in between. Germline V gene sequence: CDR1 SGHNT, CDR2 YYREEE (reference sequence). This CDR3 is 15 amino acids long. The chain's CDR3 is CASSFTSGSPYEQYF. CDR3 DNA: TGTGCCAGCAGTTTTACCAGCGGTTCTCCCTACGAGCAGTACTTC.

The chain employs TRBV30 and TRBJ1-5; D may be TRBD1 (6 bases). From germline, CDR1 is GTSNPN and CDR2 SVGIG (reference sequence). The CDR3 consists of 15 residues. Between the trimmed V and J ends, which lost 3 bases and 0 bases, there was a span of 12 bases. CDR3 nucleotide sequence: TGTGCCTGGAGGAGGGGGGGGTCTAGCAATCAGCCCCAGCATTTT. This encodes CAWRRGGSSNQPQHF.

The chain recombines TRBV20-1 with TRBJ1-1; maybe TRBD1 (6 bases). The CDR3 consists of 11 residues. Germline loops: CDR1 DFQATT, CDR2 SNEGSKA (reference sequence). Trimming removed 6 bases at V and 4 bases at J, with 9 bases between. The CDR3 nucleotides are TGCAGTGCCACCAGGGGCACTGAAGCTTTCTTT. Amino acids: CSATRGTEAFF.

V and J are TRBV2 and TRBJ1-6; the D gene is possibly TRBD1 (5 bases). CDR1 SNHLY and CDR2 FYNNEI come from the germline V gene. The CDR3 is made up of 14 amino acids. V was pared by 1 base and J by 6 bases, with 7 bases between. CDR3 amino acids: CASSEGRVNSPLHF. As DNA, the CDR3 is TGTGCCAGCAGTGAAGGCAGGGTTAATTCACCCCTCCACTTT. The full variable domain, with the rest looked up from reference TRBV2 and TRBJ1-6, is EPEVTQTPSHQVTQMGQEVILRCVPISNHLYFYWYRQILGQKVEFLVSFYNNEISEKSEIFDDQFSVERPDGSNFTLKIRSTKLEDSAMYFCASSEGRVNSPLHFGNGTRLTVT.

The chain recombines TRBV9 with TRBJ2-1, with 7 bases aligning to TRBD1. CDR3 size: 16 residues. Germline V gene data show CDR1 as SGDLS and CDR2 as YYNGEE. Trimming took 0 bases from V and 0 from J; bases not matched to a gene: 3. This CDR3 reads CASSVGGQVSYNEQFF. The CDR3 coding sequence is TGTGCCAGCAGCGTAGGCGGACAGGTCTCCTACAATGAGCAGTTCTTC.

The rearrangement links TRBV4-1 to TRBJ2-7, with TRBD1 matching 9 bases. The germline CDR1 and CDR2 sequences are MGHRA and YSYEKL. The ends lost 0 bases at V and 7 bases at J; junction bases unmatched: 10. The CDR3 covers 16 residues. The CDR3 DNA is TGCGCCAGCAGCCAAGATCGGGACAGGGAGCCGAGGGAGCAGTACTTC. Its protein product is CASSQDRDREPREQYF.

This chain links TRBV14 with TRBJ1-4; 8 bases agree with TRBD1. Germline trimming cut 1 base from V and 6 bases from J; bases unmatched to any gene: 10. Germline lookup yields CDR1 SGHDN and CDR2 FVKESK. The CDR3 is 17 residues long. CDR3 protein: CASSQGPGQGVDEKLFF. CDR3 in DNA: TGTGCCAGCAGCCAAGGTCCCGGACAGGGCGTAGATGAAAAACTGTTTTTT.

The CDR3 DNA sequence: TGTGCCAGCAGCACCCGCAGGGGGCTGGAGACCCAGTACTTC. Translation: CASSTRRGLETQYF. This sequence joins TRBV7-8 and TRBJ2-5; the match to TRBD1 covers 8 bases. Germline V gene data show CDR1 as SGHVS and CDR2 as FQNEAQ. The V gene end was trimmed by 5 bases and the J gene end by 5 bases; junction bases not matched to a gene: 7. The CDR3 is 14 amino acids.

The chain carries TRBV2 and TRBJ2-3; maybe TRBD2 (7 bases). The germline V and J ends were trimmed by 7 bases and 6 bases, with 14 bases remaining between them. The CDR3 is 13 residues long. CDR1 and CDR2 (germline): SNHLY, FYNNEI. For the CDR3, the DNA is TGTGCCAGCACTACGGGGGGCAGGGATACGCAGTATTTT. It encodes CASTTGGRDTQYF.

A few counts support this clone. The rearrangement uses TRBV30 and TRBJ1-2; maybe TRBD1 (5 bases). CDR3 size: 14 residues. V lost 1 base and J lost 5, with 14 bases in between. The germline CDR1 and CDR2 sequences are GTSNPN and SVGIG (reference sequence). The CDR3 sequence: CAWSAQGLGYGYTF. The CDR3 DNA is TGTGCCTGGAGTGCCCAGGGTTTAGGTTATGGCTACACCTTC. Supplemented by reference TRBV30 and TRBJ1-2, the full variable domain reads SQTIHQWPATLVQPVGSPLSLECTVEGTSNPNLYWYRQAAGRGLQLLFYSVGIGQISSEVPQNLSASRPQDRQFILSSKKLLLSDSGFYLCAWSAQGLGYGYTFGSGTRLTVV.

The chain has TRBV18 and TRBJ2-5, with D maybe TRBD1 (7 bases). Between the trimmed V and J ends, which lost 2 bases and 4 bases, there was a span of 17 bases. CDR1 and CDR2 from the germline V gene are KGHSH and LQKENI. This CDR3 is 16 amino acids long. CDR3 amino acids: CASSPRRGTEGETQYF. CDR3 coding DNA: TGTGCCAGCTCACCAAGGAGGGGGACAGAGGGAGAGACCCAGTACTTC.

The chain joins TRBV2 to TRBJ2-1; D ambiguous. CDR3 length: 15 residues. From germline, CDR1 is SNHLY and CDR2 FYNNEI. V was shortened by 1 base and J by 0 bases, with 7 bases between the two germline ends. CDR3 sequence reads: CASSEGGSSYNEQFF. CDR3 sequence (DNA): TGTGCCAGCAGTGAAGGAGGAAGCTCCTACAATGAGCAGTTCTTC.